Presented here are 30 T cell receptor beta chains from one specimen sequenced in a study of neoadjuvant anti-PD-1 for oral cavity cancer. Time point given: after neoadjuvant nivolumab, at surgical resection. This table comes from immunoSEQ multiplex PCR, and its TCRdb copy is limited to in-frame clones, with some not included. Of 68,000 or so clones in the sample, more than 75% were seen once. The sequences come from PBMCs, collected after nivolumab (anti-PD-1) treatment. These receptor sequences come from a person between 35 and 79 years old with oral cavity squamous cell carcinoma.

With regard to this clone: Additional DNA sequences in this sample encode the identical CDR3. The V and J genes are TRBV19 and TRBJ1-1, with D possibly being TRBD1 (5 bases). Germline V gene lookup returns CDR1 LNHDA and CDR2 SQIVND (reference sequence). Trimming took off 2 bases at V and 5 bases at J, with 12 bases between the two ends. The CDR3 covers 14 residues. CDR3 loop: CASSISGGGTEAFF. The CDR3 DNA sequence: TGTGCCAGTAGTATATCTGGGGGAGGAACTGAAGCTTTCTTT.

The chain is built from TRBV5-4 and TRBJ1-2; unclear D gene. CDR3 length: 12 amino acids. V shed 0 bases and J shed 5 bases, with 5 bases lying between them. The germline V gene has CDR1 SGHNT and CDR2 YYREEE (reference sequence). This chain's CDR3 is CASSLDSYGYTF. The CDR3 bases are TGTGCCAGCAGCTTGGACAGTTATGGCTACACCTTC.

The J gene is TRBJ1-5, the V gene TRBV7-6, with TRBD1 as a possible D gene (5 bases). This CDR3 is 13 amino acids long. Germline CDR1 and CDR2: SGHVS and FNYEAQ. V lost 4 bases and J lost 8, with 12 bases in between. CDR3 sequence reads: CASSSGQKEPQHF. DNA of the CDR3: TGTGCCAGCAGCTCAGGACAAAAGGAGCCCCAGCATTTT.

This sequence joins TRBV25-1 and TRBJ1-2; D ambiguous. CDR3 size: 12 residues. CDR1 and CDR2 (germline): MGHDK, SYGVNS. V lost 7 bases, J lost 2 bases, and 8 bases lay in between. CDR3 DNA: TGTGCCAGCATGGTAGGCAACTATGGCTACACCTTC. Encoded protein: CASMVGNYGYTF.

In its sample, this clone was seen a few times. V usage is TRBV7-3 and J usage is TRBJ1-3; tentatively, D is TRBD1 (5 bases). The V gene's germline CDR1 is SGHTA and CDR2 FQGTGA. Trimming pared 5 bases from V and 0 bases from J, leaving 8 bases between. The CDR3 length is 14 residues. For the CDR3, the DNA is TGTGCCAGCAGCCGAGACAGCTCTGGAAACACCATATATTTT. It specifies CASSRDSSGNTIYF.

The rearrangement joins TRBV30 to TRBJ2-7; TRBD1 aligns across 9 bases. This CDR3 region has 14 residues. Looked up from germline, CDR1 is GTSNPN and CDR2 is SVGIG (reference sequence). V shed 3 bases, J shed 7 bases, and the junction held 10 bases outside the gene matches. CDR3 sequence: CAWRWGQGRGEQYF. In nucleotides, the CDR3 is TGTGCCTGGAGATGGGGACAGGGAAGAGGAGAGCAGTACTTC.

This clone was detected once. V and J are TRBV7-2 and TRBJ1-5, with a possible D match to TRBD1 (5 bases). CDR1 is SGHTA, CDR2 FQGNSA, per germline. V was clipped by 1 base and J by 4 bases, with 14 bases between them. The length of the CDR3 is 16 residues. This chain's CDR3 is CASSLVAGGVNQPQHF. CDR3 bases: TGTGCCAGCAGCTTAGTGGCCGGGGGAGTGAATCAGCCCCAGCATTTT.

This rearrangement joins TRBV4-2 to TRBJ1-1; D might be TRBD1 (6 bases). Germline V gene lookup returns CDR1 LGHNA and CDR2 YNFKEQ. The V end was cut by 3 bases, the J end by 6 bases, with 11 bases between. CDR3 size: 13 residues. The CDR3 coding sequence is TGTGCCAGCAGCCAGGGAAAGGGGGCTGAAGCTTTCTTT. It codes for CASSQGKGAEAFF.

The chain is built from TRBV30 and TRBJ1-6, with 8 bases identical to TRBD1. J lost 9 bases, V lost 3 bases, and 4 bases had no gene match. The CDR3 is made up of 13 amino acids. Germline CDR1 is GTSNPN and CDR2 is SVGIG (reference sequence). The DNA for the CDR3 is TGTGCCTGGAGCGGACAGGGAGGTTCACCCCTCCACTTT. Amino acids: CAWSGQGGSPLHF.

The sample holds one count of this clone. The CDR3 nucleotides are TGTGCCAGCAGCGCGTCTTTTGGAAACACCATATATTTT. Amino acid sequence: CASSASFGNTIYF. J is TRBJ1-3 and V is TRBV9, with D hard to call. Trimming shortened V by 3 bases and J by 3 bases, and 7 bases separated the two germline ends. CDR1 SGDLS and CDR2 YYNGEE come from the germline V gene. CDR3 size: 13 residues.

The chain joins TRBV5-6 to TRBJ2-5, with D possibly TRBD1 on 6 matching bases. V was clipped by 3 bases and J by 1 base, with 10 bases between them. Germline-derived CDR1 and CDR2 are SGHDT and YYEEEE. This CDR3 contains 14 residues. CDR3 protein: CASSSQGSQETQYF. As DNA, the CDR3 is TGTGCCAGCAGCTCACAGGGATCCCAAGAGACCCAGTACTTC.

This chain joins TRBV2 and TRBJ2-5, with 13 bases matching TRBD2. The J segment lost 7 bases and the V segment lost 4 bases, leaving 6 bases of the junction unmatched. The CDR3 is 15 amino acids. Germline V gives CDR1 SNHLY, CDR2 FYNNEI. In nucleotides, the CDR3 is TGTGCCAGCAGTGGGACTAGCGGGAGCCGGGGGACCCAGTACTTC. Amino acids: CASSGTSGSRGTQYF.

To note about this clone: Other DNA sequences in the sample encode the same CDR3. This chain uses TRBV5-1 with TRBJ2-1; D possibly uses TRBD1 or TRBD2 (5 bases each). The CDR3 extends over 14 amino acids. The germline V and J ends were trimmed by 0 bases and 4 bases, with 8 bases remaining between them. Germline V gene sequence: CDR1 SGHRS, CDR2 YFSETQ. This CDR3 is CASSLGGGYNEQFF. CDR3 DNA sequence: TGCGCCAGCAGCTTGGGTGGGGGATACAATGAGCAGTTCTTC.

The rearrangement uses TRBV29-1 and TRBJ2-5, with 15 bases aligning to TRBD2. The V gene's germline CDR1 is SQVTM and CDR2 ANQGSEA. The CDR3 is made up of 16 amino acids. Germline trimming cut 4 bases from V and 2 bases from J; bases unmatched to any gene: 5. CDR3 amino acids: CSVGGLAGGRQETQYF. The CDR3 DNA reads TGCAGCGTTGGGGGACTAGCGGGAGGTCGACAAGAGACCCAGTACTTC. The variable domain in full, completed from reference TRBV29-1 and TRBJ2-5, reads SAVISQKPSRDICQRGTSLTIQCQVDSQVTMMFWYRQQPGQSLTLIATANQGSEATYESGFVIDKFPISRPNLTFSTLTVSNMSPEDSSIYLCSVGGLAGGRQETQYFGPGTRLLVL.

This clone occurred many times. The gene calls are TRBV11-2 and TRBJ2-7; TRBD2 agrees at 8 bases. V gave up 3 bases and J gave up 3 bases; unmatched junction bases: 7. This CDR3 has 15 residues. Germline CDR1 reads SGHAT; CDR2 reads FQNNGV. The CDR3 region is CASSFPTGGDYEQYF. CDR3 DNA: TGTGCCAGCAGCTTCCCCACGGGGGGGGACTACGAGCAGTACTTC.

This clone has only a few counts. The rearrangement links TRBV13 to TRBJ2-1; 9 bases align to TRBD1. CDR1 is PRHDT, CDR2 FYEKMQ, per germline (reference sequence). This CDR3 region has 14 residues. V gave up 5 bases and J gave up 5 bases; unmatched junction bases: 4. CDR3 protein: CASSLRTGDNEQFF. The CDR3 coding sequence is TGTGCCAGCAGCCTGCGGACAGGGGACAATGAGCAGTTCTTC.

The chain joins TRBV2 to TRBJ2-7; 11 bases match TRBD2. The CDR3 spans 13 residues. V lost 8 bases and J lost 5; bases outside the gene matches: 5. Germline loops: CDR1 SNHLY, CDR2 FYNNEI. The CDR3 loop reads CASLLAGGNEQYF. CDR3 sequence (DNA): TGTGCCAGCCTCCTAGCGGGAGGCAACGAGCAGTACTTC.

The CDR3: CASIPTGRGAEAFF. CDR3 sequence (DNA): TGTGCCAGTATTCCGACAGGGAGGGGAGCTGAAGCTTTCTTT. V and J are TRBV19 and TRBJ1-1; 7 nucleotides line up with TRBD1. J was trimmed by 6 bases and V by 7 bases; bases with no gene match: 11. Germline assignment: CDR1 LNHDA and CDR2 SQIVND (reference sequence). The CDR3 is made up of 14 amino acids.

In regard to this clone: One end of the junction varies from germline; a read error may be responsible. This chain joins TRBV19 and TRBJ2-7; 8 bases are a match to TRBD1. Germline V gene sequence: CDR1 LNHDA, CDR2 SQIVND (reference sequence). The CDR3 runs to 14 residues. DNA of the CDR3: TGTGCCAGTAGTAATCCGGGACAGGACTACAAGCAGTACTTC. Amino acid sequence: CASSNPGQDYKQYF. The full variable domain, its missing parts supplied by reference TRBV19 and TRBJ2-7, is DGGITQSPKYLFRKEGQNVTLSCEQNLNHDAMYWYRQDPGQGLRLIYYSQIVNDFQKGDIAEGYSVSREKKESFPLTVTSAQKNPTAFYLCASSNPGQDYKQYFGPGTRLTVT.

The chain uses TRBV6-1 and TRBJ2-5; TRBD1 or TRBD2 may be the D gene (5 bases each). This CDR3 is 13 amino acids long. V lost 8 bases, J lost 5 bases, and 15 bases lay in between. Germline V gene data show CDR1 as MNHNS and CDR2 as SASEGT. DNA of the CDR3: TGTGCCAGCCTGCGAGGGGCGTGGGAGACCCAGTACTTC. Translating gives CASLRGAWETQYF.

Only a few counts were recorded for this clone. A read error may account for a junction end that differs from germline. The rearrangement uses TRBV9 and TRBJ2-1; D possibly corresponds to TRBD1 (6 bases). The germline V gene encodes CDR1 SGDLS and CDR2 YYNGEE. CDR3 length: 15 amino acids. This chain's CDR3 is CASSARGLSSNEQFF. Here the CDR3 DNA reads TGTGCCAGCAGCGCCAGGGGTTTGTCCTCCAATGAGCAGTTCTTC.

The CDR3 DNA sequence: TGCAGCGTAAAAGGGCGTTCCACAGATACGCAGTATTTT. Protein product: CSVKGRSTDTQYF. V is TRBV29-1 and J is TRBJ2-3; no clear D gene. This CDR3 is built from 13 residues. Trimming left V 6 bases short and J 2 bases short, with 12 bases between. Germline V gene sequence: CDR1 SQVTM, CDR2 ANQGSEA.

The chain couples TRBV6-5 to TRBJ2-7; TRBD2 agrees at 12 bases. Germline V gene sequence: CDR1 MNHEY, CDR2 SVGAGI. V shed 6 bases and J 3 bases; nucleotides not matched to a gene: 3. The CDR3 has 14 amino acids. The CDR3 reads CASSLAGGVYEQYF. The CDR3 nucleotides are TGTGCCAGCAGCCTAGCGGGAGGGGTCTACGAGCAGTACTTC.

The sample holds one count of this clone. The CDR3 nucleotides are TGTGCCAGTACCATGGGTGCGACAGCAAACACTGAAGCTTTCTTT. This codes for CASTMGATANTEAFF. V usage is TRBV19 and J usage is TRBJ1-1; maybe TRBD1 (5 bases). Looked up from germline, CDR1 is LNHDA and CDR2 is SQIVND (reference sequence). This CDR3 spans 15 amino acids. Trimming removed 7 bases at V and 2 bases at J, with 17 bases between.

In this sample, this clone turned up a few times. The rearrangement links TRBV2 to TRBJ2-1; 15 nucleotides match TRBD2. The CDR3 has 14 amino acids. V lost 6 bases and J lost 8; bases outside the gene matches: 2. CDR1 is SNHLY and CDR2 is FYNNEI in the germline V gene. The CDR3 protein is CASSGTSGRHEQFF. The DNA of the CDR3 is TGTGCCAGCAGCGGGACTAGCGGGAGGCATGAGCAGTTCTTC.

The chain links TRBV29-1 to TRBJ2-7; possibly TRBD1 or TRBD2 for D (5 bases each). Trimming pared 6 bases from V and 6 bases from J, leaving 15 bases between. The CDR3 spans 12 residues. Germline V gives CDR1 SQVTM, CDR2 ANQGSEA. CDR3 loop: CSVGTPAGEQYF. The DNA for the CDR3 is TGCAGCGTGGGGACCCCGGCGGGCGAGCAGTACTTC.

In this sample, this clone turned up once. The chain combines TRBV6-1 with TRBJ1-5, with D maybe TRBD1 (6 bases). The ends were cut back, 8 bases at V and 6 bases at J, with 17 bases in the middle. Germline loops: CDR1 MNHNS, CDR2 SASEGT. The CDR3 covers 14 residues. CDR3 loop: CASGGRVVVQPQHF. For the CDR3, the DNA is TGTGCCAGCGGGGGCAGAGTTGTGGTTCAGCCCCAGCATTTT.

The rearrangement links TRBV6-5 to TRBJ2-1; the D gene is possibly TRBD1 (5 bases). The germline gives CDR1 MNHEY, CDR2 SVGAGI. The V and J ends lost 2 bases and 3 bases respectively, with 8 bases between them. CDR3 size: 14 residues. The CDR3 sequence: CASSYGQGYNEQFF. DNA for the CDR3: TGTGCCAGCAGTTACGGTCAGGGCTACAATGAGCAGTTCTTC.

The gene calls are TRBV5-4 and TRBJ1-1; a weak D match, TRBD1 (6 bases). This CDR3 is 15 amino acids long. The V gene lost 1 base and the J gene lost 1 base, with 11 bases spanning the gap. Germline CDR1 and CDR2: SGHNT and YYREEE (reference sequence). Here the CDR3 reads CASSLRGGGNTEAFF. In DNA, the CDR3 is TGTGCCAGCAGCTTGAGGGGAGGGGGGAACACTGAAGCTTTCTTT.

About this clone itself: An end of the junction differs from the germline gene, which may be a read error. The chain couples TRBV6-1 to TRBJ2-7, with D hard to call. Germline V gene lookup returns CDR1 MNHNS and CDR2 SASEGT. The CDR3 length is 13 residues. CDR3 loop: CASSEILQTLDHF. CDR3 DNA sequence: TGTGCCAGCAGTGAAATTCTCCAGACTCTGGATCACTTC.